A selection of T cell receptor beta chains follows, all from one sample in a study of blood T cell repertoires in COVID-19. Sequenced by immunoSEQ multiplex PCR; TCRdb stores in-frame clones only, minus some. The sample includes about 95,000 clones, around 90% of them seen just once. Sample: peripheral blood. The receptors originated from a woman in her sixties or seventies with acute or convalescent COVID-19. Each CDR3 is given with its conserved first and last residue. A D gene is named only where the DNA matches it firmly. Rows may omit the clone size; those that give it use once, few, many or a size class.

d_gene	j_gene	abundance	v_gene	CDR3nt	CDR3aa
.	TRBJ2-7	.	TRBV19	TGTGCCAGTAGTTCCGGGTCCTACGAGCAGTACTTC	CASSSGSYEQYF
.	TRBJ2-7	.	TRBV30	TGTGCCTGGAGTACCCTCCGGTCGGCAGGTTACGAGCAGTACTTC	CAWSTLRSAGYEQYF
.	TRBJ1-2	.	TRBV30	TGTGCCTGGAGTAGGGACACCACTAACTATGGCTACACCTTC	CAWSRDTTNYGYTF
TRBD2	TRBJ2-5	once	TRBV11-2	TGTGCCAGCAGCCAGGGACTAGCGGCGATAGAGACCCAGTACTTC	CASSQGLAAIETQYF
TRBD1	TRBJ1-2	.	TRBV25-1	TGTGCCAGCAGGTCGACCGGACAGGGTGGTGGCTACACCTTC	CASRSTGQGGGYTF
TRBD2	TRBJ2-3	.	TRBV10-2	TGCGCCAGCAGTGAGTCGTGGGGGGGTAGAGATACGCAGTATTTT	CASSESWGGRDTQYF
.	TRBJ1-6	.	TRBV7-9	TGTGCCAGCAAAATAGGGGGTGGCAATTCACCCCTCCACTTT	CASKIGGGNSPLHF
.	TRBJ1-2	.	TRBV2	TGTGCCAGCAGTGAAGGGGCAGCGGTCGGCTACACCTTC	CASSEGAAVGYTF
.	TRBJ1-1	.	TRBV19	TGTGCCAGTAGTATAGGCGGATTGATCGAAGCTTTCTTT	CASSIGGLIEAFF
.	TRBJ1-5	.	TRBV16	TGTGCCAGCAGCTTCCAGAATAGCAATCAGCCCCAGCATTTT	CASSFQNSNQPQHF
.	TRBJ1-3	.	TRBV28	TGTGCCAGCAGTCCCACTTTGAGTATCAGGGGTACTGGAAACACCATATATTTT	CASSPTLSIRGTGNTIYF
.	TRBJ1-6	.	TRBV18	TGTGCCAGCTCACTTGGGACTTTTTCAACCTCACCCCTCCACTTT	CASSLGTFSTSPLHF
TRBD1	TRBJ1-3	.	TRBV7-2	TGTGCCAGCAGCCCGGGGACAGGCGGATCTATCAGTTCTGGAAACACCATATATTTT	CASSPGTGGSISSGNTIYF
TRBD1	TRBJ1-1	.	TRBV5-6	TGTGCCAGCAGCCTAGGGGGCGCCGGTGAAGCTTTCTTT	CASSLGGAGEAFF
.	TRBJ1-6	.	TRBV5-1	TGCGCCAGCAGCCCCTTGGACCCCTCGGGAAATTCACCCCTCCACTTT	CASSPLDPSGNSPLHF
.	TRBJ1-2	.	TRBV6-1	TGTGCCAGCAGTAATCAGGGCGACTATGGCTACACCTTC	CASSNQGDYGYTF
TRBD1	TRBJ2-3	.	TRBV2	TGTGCCAGCAGCCGGGACAGGGGAGGGGATACGCAGTATTTT	CASSRDRGGDTQYF
TRBD2	TRBJ2-7	.	TRBV6-5	TGTGCCAGCAGAAGACACGTAGCGGGAGGAGACGAGCAGTACTTC	CASRRHVAGGDEQYF
.	TRBJ2-3	.	TRBV9	TGTGCCAGCAGCGTTAGGCGGGGTAGGACAGATACGCAGTATTTT	CASSVRRGRTDTQYF
.	TRBJ1-5	.	TRBV5-1	TGCGCCAGCAGCTTGGAGGGGGGCAATCAGCCCCAGCATTTT	CASSLEGGNQPQHF
TRBD1	TRBJ2-7	.	TRBV12-3/TRBV12-4	TGTGCCAGCAGCCTGACAGGGGGCGGCGAGCAGTACTTC	CASSLTGGGEQYF
TRBD2	TRBJ2-1	medium-sized	TRBV7-9	TGTGCCAGCAGCGCCTCGGGAGGGCTGGGTTACAATGAGCAGTTCTTC	CASSASGGLGYNEQFF
TRBD2	TRBJ2-3	.	TRBV6-4	TGTGCCAGCAGTGACTCGCGGGGGGCCACAGATACGCAGTATTTT	CASSDSRGATDTQYF
.	TRBJ1-1	.	TRBV6-5	TGTGCCAGCAGCACAGGGAACACTGAAGCTTTCTTT	CASSTGNTEAFF
TRBD2	TRBJ2-3	once	TRBV3-1/TRBV3-2	TGTGCCAGCAGCCAAGAAGCCCCGGGACTAGCGGGAGCAATAGATACGCAGTATTTT	CASSQEAPGLAGAIDTQYF
TRBD2	TRBJ2-1	.	TRBV10-2	TGCGCCACCAGACTAGCGGGAAACAATGAGCAGTTCTTC	CATRLAGNNEQFF
.	TRBJ2-2	.	TRBV24-1	TGTGCCACCAGTGACCTGACTAGTGGGGAGCTGTTTTTT	CATSDLTSGELFF